The clone carrying this TCR beta chain was counted at least ten times. Its matching antigen is unknown. Trimming pared 1 base from V and 0 bases from J, leaving 4 bases between. There are 14 residues in the CDR3. Germline V CDR1 and CDR2: SGHTA, FQGNSA. The data were obtained in a study of T cell repertoires in cytomegalovirus infection. TCRdb re-called the reads with MiXCR, one entry per CDR3 protein. In the table there are about 130,000 distinct CDR3 sequences, 24% of which are singletons. V usage is TRBV7-2 and J usage is TRBJ2-4; D is unclear. The sequencing sample was made of PBMCs, sequenced either directly or after in vitro stimulation (not recorded which). This receptor was identified in a human donor in good health (CMV status not recorded). Some clones in this sample may be carry-over from other donors' samples. CDR3 coding DNA: TGTGCCAGCAGCTTAGTCCTAGCCAAAAACATTCAGTACTTC. This codes for CASSLVLAKNIQYF.